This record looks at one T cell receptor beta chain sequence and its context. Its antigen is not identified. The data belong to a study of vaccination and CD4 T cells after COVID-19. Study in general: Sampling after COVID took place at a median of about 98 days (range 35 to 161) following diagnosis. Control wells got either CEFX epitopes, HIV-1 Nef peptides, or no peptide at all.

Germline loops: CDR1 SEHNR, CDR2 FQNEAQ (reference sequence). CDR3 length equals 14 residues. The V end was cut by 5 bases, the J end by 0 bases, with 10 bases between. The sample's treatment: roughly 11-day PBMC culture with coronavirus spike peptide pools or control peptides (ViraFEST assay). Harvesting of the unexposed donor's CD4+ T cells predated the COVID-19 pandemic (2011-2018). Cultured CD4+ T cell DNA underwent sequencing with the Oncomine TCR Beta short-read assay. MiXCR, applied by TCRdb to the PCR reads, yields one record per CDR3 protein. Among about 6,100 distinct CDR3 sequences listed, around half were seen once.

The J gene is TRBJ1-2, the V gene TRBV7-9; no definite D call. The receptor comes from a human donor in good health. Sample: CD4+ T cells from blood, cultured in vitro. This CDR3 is CASSRIEANYGYTF. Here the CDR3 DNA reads TGTGCCAGCAGCCGAATTGAGGCTAACTATGGCTACACCTTC.